This T cell receptor (beta chain) came from a study of T cells in women clearing cervical HPV infection. Study as a whole: No precancer developed; the control's incident HPV16 infection cleared within 12 months. Case blood drawn at lesion detection; control blood after infection cleared.

The CDR3 has 15 residues. Trimming took 4 bases from V and 6 from J; bases not matched to a gene: 8. Germline V lookup: CDR1 SGHRS, CDR2 YFSETQ. The assay was immunoSEQ multiplex PCR, and TCRdb's table has in-frame clones only and misses some. This sample lists 25,000 to 30,000 clones; its ten largest clones have 15% to 20%. In regard to this clone: Its target is not known. Read sequence stops 3 residues before the CDR3 end, and the germline J gene provides the missing end.

Study-wide results and limits: Controls had more TRBV6-7 (0.16%) than cases (around 0.11%). Richness differences could reflect unmeasured T-cell content per sample.

The specimen sequenced was blood buffy coat. This sequence joins TRBV5-1 and TRBJ1-5; 9 bases fit TRBD1. This TCR was sampled from a woman between 18 and 70 years old with a cervical HPV16 infection that either progressed to CIN3+ or cleared (not recorded which). CDR3 protein: CASSPTGGQGQPQHF. The sequenced CDR3 bases are TGCGCCAGCAGCCCGACAGGGGGTCAGGGTCAGCCC. The full variable domain, in which reference TRBV5-1 and TRBJ1-5 provide the parts outside the CDR3, is KAGVTQTPRYLIKTRGQQVTLSCSPISGHRSVSWYQQTPGQGLQFLFEYFSETQRNKGNFPGRFSGRQFSNSRSEMNVSTLELGDSALYLCASSPTGGQGQPQHFGDGTRLSIL.